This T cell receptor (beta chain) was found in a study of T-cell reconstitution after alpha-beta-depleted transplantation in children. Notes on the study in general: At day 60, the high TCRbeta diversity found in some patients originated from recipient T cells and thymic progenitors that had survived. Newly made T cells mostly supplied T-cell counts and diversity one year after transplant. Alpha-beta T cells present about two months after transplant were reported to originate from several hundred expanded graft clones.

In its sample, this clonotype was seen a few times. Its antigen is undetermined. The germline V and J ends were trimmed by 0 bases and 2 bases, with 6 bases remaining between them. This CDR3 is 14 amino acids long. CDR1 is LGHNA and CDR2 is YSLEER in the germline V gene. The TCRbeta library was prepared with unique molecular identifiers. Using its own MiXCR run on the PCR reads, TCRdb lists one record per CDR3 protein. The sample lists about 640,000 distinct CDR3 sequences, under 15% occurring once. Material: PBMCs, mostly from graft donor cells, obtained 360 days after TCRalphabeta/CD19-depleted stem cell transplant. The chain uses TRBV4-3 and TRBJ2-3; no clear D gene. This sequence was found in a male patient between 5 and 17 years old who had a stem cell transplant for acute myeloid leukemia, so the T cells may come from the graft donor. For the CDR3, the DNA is TGCGCCAGCAGCCAAGATGAAGTCACAGATACGCAGTATTTT. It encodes CASSQDEVTDTQYF.